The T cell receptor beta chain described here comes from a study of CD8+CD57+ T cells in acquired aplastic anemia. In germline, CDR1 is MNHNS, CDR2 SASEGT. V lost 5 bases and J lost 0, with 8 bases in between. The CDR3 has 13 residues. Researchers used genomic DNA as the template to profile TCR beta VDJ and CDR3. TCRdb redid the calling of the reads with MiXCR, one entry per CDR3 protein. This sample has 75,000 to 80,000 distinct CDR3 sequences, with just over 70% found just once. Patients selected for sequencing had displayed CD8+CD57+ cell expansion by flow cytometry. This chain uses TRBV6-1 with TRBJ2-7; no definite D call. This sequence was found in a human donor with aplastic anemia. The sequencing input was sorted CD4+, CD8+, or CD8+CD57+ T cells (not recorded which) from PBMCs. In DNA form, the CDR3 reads TGTGCCAGCAGTACAAGTAACTCCTACGAGCAGTACTTC. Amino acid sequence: CASSTSNSYEQYF.